The 19 T cell receptor beta chains in this list originate from one sample, sequenced in a study of T-cell memory formation after mild COVID-19. One entry per CDR3 protein results from TCRdb running MiXCR on the 5' RACE reads. The sample has roughly 70,000 distinct CDR3 sequences; 16% are singletons. The sample consisted of PBMCs or a T cell subset sorted from them (not recorded which). These receptors originate from an adult woman who had mild COVID-19 (a few samples of this study predate the infection). Cell type and time point are not known.

The chain combines TRBV11-3 with TRBJ2-7, with TRBD1 identical over 9 bases. V dropped 5 bases and J dropped 6; count of bases not matched to a gene: 8. Looked up from germline, CDR1 is SGHNT and CDR2 is YENEEA. The CDR3 extends over 14 amino acids. The CDR3 DNA reads TGTGCCAGCAGCCCGGGACAGGGCTTTGGCGAGCAGTACTTC. This gives the protein CASSPGQGFGEQYF.

The gene calls are TRBV19 and TRBJ2-1; 7 positions agree with TRBD1. The CDR3 is made up of 14 amino acids. The germline V gene encodes CDR1 LNHDA and CDR2 SQIVND (reference sequence). The V and J ends lost 5 bases and 5 bases, in that order; junction bases with no gene match: 6. The CDR3 loop is CASSLQGFDNEQFF. The CDR3 coding sequence is TGTGCCAGTAGTCTACAGGGGTTCGACAATGAGCAGTTCTTC.

This clonotype was seen more than once but under ten times. This rearrangement joins TRBV29-1 to TRBJ2-2; TRBD1 might be the D (5 bases). The germline CDR1 and CDR2 sequences are SQVTM and ANQGSEA. The CDR3 totals 14 residues. Trimming stripped 6 bases from V and 3 bases from J, with 14 bases between. CDR3 bases: TGCAGCGTCCGAGACAGAGTCTACACCGGGGAGCTGTTTTTT. This translates into CSVRDRVYTGELFF.

The genes are TRBV27 and TRBJ1-1; TRBD1 might be the D (6 bases). Trimming cost V 8 bases and J 7 bases, with 17 bases left between them. The germline gives CDR1 MNHEY, CDR2 SMNVEV (reference sequence). The CDR3 has 13 amino acids. The CDR3 spells CASAPLGADEAFF. CDR3 nucleotides: TGTGCCAGCGCCCCACTGGGGGCAGATGAAGCTTTCTTT.

This clonotype was seen more than once but under ten times. V usage is TRBV27 and J usage is TRBJ2-1; D gene unclear. V shed 2 bases and J shed 7 bases, with 9 bases lying between them. Germline CDR1 MNHEY, CDR2 SMNVEV (reference sequence). The CDR3 sequence is 13 residues long. Here the CDR3 DNA reads TGTGCCAGCAGTTTAACCTGGGTGAATGAGCAGTTCTTC. Translation gives CASSLTWVNEQFF.

V usage is TRBV7-2 and J usage is TRBJ2-7; either TRBD1 or TRBD2 may fit D (5 bases each). The CDR3 spans 15 residues. Trimming stripped 4 bases from V and 6 bases from J, with 19 bases between. Looked up from germline, CDR1 is SGHTA and CDR2 is FQGNSA. The DNA for the CDR3 is TGTGCCAGCAGCTCCCCATCGGCCGGGACCCTCGAGCAGTACTTC. Its protein product is CASSSPSAGTLEQYF.

This clonotype was recorded a few times. CDR3 sequence: CASSSGTSSYEQYF. For the CDR3, the DNA is TGTGCCAGCAGCTCCGGGACTAGCTCCTACGAGCAGTACTTC. The chain has TRBV7-9 and TRBJ2-7, with 8 bases aligning to TRBD2. CDR3 size: 14 residues. J lost 0 bases, V lost 4 bases, and 2 bases had no gene match. Germline CDR1 reads SEHNR; CDR2 reads FQNEAQ (reference sequence).

This clonotype showed up just a few times. J is TRBJ2-7 and V is TRBV29-1, with TRBD1 as a possible D gene (5 bases). V was shortened by 5 bases and J by 3 bases, with 11 bases between the two germline ends. The CDR3 is 12 amino acids. The germline V gene encodes CDR1 SQVTM and CDR2 ANQGSEA. CDR3 nucleotide sequence: TGCAGCGTTTTGCTAGGGGACTACGAGCAGTACTTC. This gives the protein CSVLLGDYEQYF.

This clonotype has only a few counts. This sequence joins TRBV7-9 and TRBJ2-3, with D unclear. CDR1 is SEHNR and CDR2 is FQNEAQ in the germline V gene (reference sequence). The CDR3 covers 16 residues. Trimming took off 4 bases at V and 8 bases at J, with 22 bases between the two ends. CDR3 region: CASSYVGYGPNGTQYF. DNA for the CDR3: TGTGCCAGCAGCTACGTCGGCTATGGGCCCAACGGTACGCAGTATTTT.

This clonotype has just a few counts. The rearrangement uses TRBV4-2 and TRBJ2-7; TRBD2 is a possible D gene (5 bases). The ends were cut back, 3 bases at V and 2 bases at J, with 17 bases in the middle. The CDR3 totals 16 residues. Germline CDR1 reads LGHNA; CDR2 reads YNFKEQ. The CDR3: CASSQAFGLVTYEQYF. CDR3 coding DNA: TGTGCCAGCAGCCAGGCATTTGGACTTGTCACCTACGAGCAGTACTTC.

This clonotype was seen more than once but under ten times. The chain couples TRBV7-9 to TRBJ1-6; no firm D call. The CDR3 totals 12 residues. Germline lookup yields CDR1 SEHNR and CDR2 FQNEAQ (reference sequence). Trimming removed 5 bases from V and 9 bases from J, with 8 bases in between. This chain's CDR3 is CASSGSGSPLHF. In nucleotides, the CDR3 is TGTGCCAGCAGCGGATCAGGTTCACCCCTCCACTTT.

This clonotype was counted a few times. The chain recombines TRBV7-2 with TRBJ1-2; 7 nucleotides agree with TRBD1. Germline V lookup: CDR1 SGHTA, CDR2 FQGNSA. The CDR3 totals 13 residues. J was trimmed by 4 bases and V by 4 bases; bases with no gene match: 3. The CDR3 loop is CASSWGQIYGYTF. The CDR3 nucleotides are TGTGCCAGCAGCTGGGGACAGATCTATGGCTACACCTTC.

The V call is TRBV5-1, the J call TRBJ2-7; D gene ambiguous. There are 14 residues in the CDR3. Deletions cut 4 bases from V and 2 bases from J, with 13 bases between. Germline values: CDR1 SGHRS, CDR2 YFSETQ. CDR3 DNA sequence: TGCGCCAGCAGCCTTGGAGCGCTTACCTACGAGCAGTACTTC. Translation gives CASSLGALTYEQYF.

Turning to this clonotype: One end of the junction is discordant with germline, which a read error may explain. V is TRBV11-1 and J is TRBJ2-1, with D unclear. The germline gives CDR1 SGHAT, CDR2 FQDESV (reference sequence). The CDR3 covers 12 residues. CDR3 sequence reads: CASSLVYDEQFF. The CDR3 nucleotides are TGTGCCAGCAGCTTGGTCTACGATGAGCAGTTCTTC.

This clonotype was seen a handful of times. The chain is built from TRBV4-1 and TRBJ2-2; D uncertain. The CDR3 spans 13 residues. The germline V gene has CDR1 MGHRA and CDR2 YSYEKL. V lost 1 base, J lost 9 bases, and 9 bases lay in between. CDR3 nucleotides: TGCGCCAGCAGCCAAGTAACGATGCGGGAGCTGTTTTTT. This codes for CASSQVTMRELFF.

The chain employs TRBV27 and TRBJ2-1, with D unclear. Germline assignment: CDR1 MNHEY and CDR2 SMNVEV (reference sequence). The ends were cut back, 2 bases at V and 7 bases at J, with 9 bases in the middle. This CDR3 comprises 13 residues. The CDR3 spells CASSLAFWNEQFF. The CDR3 region has the DNA TGTGCCAGCAGTTTAGCGTTCTGGAATGAGCAGTTCTTC.

The genes are TRBV12-3 or TRBV12-4 and TRBJ1-1; D is undetermined. This CDR3 is 13 amino acids long. Trimming pared 3 bases from V and 1 base from J, leaving 6 bases between. CDR3 in amino acids: CASSFHRNTEAFF. DNA for the CDR3: TGTGCCAGCAGTTTTCACAGGAACACTGAAGCTTTCTTT.

The V call is TRBV7-6, the J call TRBJ1-2; tentative D call: TRBD1 (5 bases). Germline V CDR1 and CDR2: SGHVS, FNYEAQ. The CDR3 is 14 residues long. Trimming pared 1 base from V and 3 bases from J, leaving 9 bases between. The CDR3 DNA reads TGTGCCAGCAGCTTAGATGTGGGGGACTATGGCTACACCTTC. The encoded protein is CASSLDVGDYGYTF.

There are many counts of this clonotype. V gene TRBV27 combines with J gene TRBJ2-7; D ambiguous. This CDR3 comprises 14 residues. The germline gives CDR1 MNHEY, CDR2 SMNVEV (reference sequence). Trimming left V 7 bases short and J 4 bases short, with 17 bases between. This CDR3 reads CASKGRQGTYEQYF. As DNA, the CDR3 is TGTGCCAGCAAGGGCAGACAAGGAACATACGAGCAGTACTTC.